A selection of T cell receptor beta chains follows, all from one sample in a study of blood T cell repertoires in COVID-19. TCRdb's copy holds only in-frame clones and misses some; the assay was immunoSEQ multiplex PCR. The sample lists 200,000 to 300,000 clones; roughly 80% were seen once. Sequencing was carried out using peripheral blood. These receptors were collected from a woman of 80 years or more with COVID-19, enrolled during active disease. The CDR3 runs from the conserved cysteine through the conserved F or W. The D gene is left open where the match is weak. Size is omitted from some rows. Given values are once, few, many or a class for expanded clones.

j_call clone_size v_call cdr3_length d_call cdr3_aa cdr3_nt
TRBJ2-7 . TRBV9 15 . CASSVKTGGGDEQYF TGTGCCAGCAGCGTAAAAACTGGTGGCGGGGACGAGCAGTACTTC
TRBJ1-3 few TRBV5-1 16 . CASSLAGGIYGNTIYF TGCGCCAGCAGCTTGGCAGGAGGGATATATGGAAACACCATATATTTT
TRBJ2-7 . TRBV14 15 . CASSRGRALPYEQYF TGTGCCAGCAGCCGGGGCAGGGCTTTGCCCTACGAGCAGTACTTC
TRBJ2-1 . TRBV7-9 15 . CASSLGGIGYNEQFF TGTGCCAGCAGCCTGGGGGGAATTGGCTACAATGAGCAGTTCTTC
TRBJ1-3 . TRBV30 13 . CAWSVASGNTIYF TGTGCCTGGAGTGTAGCTTCTGGAAACACCATATATTTT
TRBJ2-2 once TRBV2 16 TRBD2 CASSSPGLAVIGELFF TGTGCCAGCAGTTCCCCGGGACTAGCGGTGATCGGGGAGCTGTTTTTT
TRBJ1-1 . TRBV9 13 . CASSMQGNTEAFF TGTGCCAGCAGCATGCAGGGTAACACTGAAGCTTTCTTT
TRBJ1-5 . TRBV6-6 14 . CASLQGGRDQPQHF TGTGCCAGCCTGCAGGGTGGAAGGGATCAGCCCCAGCATTTT
TRBJ1-2 . TRBV3-1/TRBV3-2 15 TRBD1 CASSQLGGGLYGYTF TGTGCCAGCAGCCAACTTGGAGGGGGCCTCTATGGCTACACCTTC
TRBJ2-3 . TRBV11-2 14 . CASSLDPSGGTQYF TGTGCCAGCAGCTTAGATCCCAGCGGTGGTACGCAGTATTTT
TRBJ1-1 . TRBV5-1 13 . CASSLLDSEKAFF TGCGCCAGCAGCTTGCTAGACAGTGAAAAAGCTTTCTTT
TRBJ2-1 . TRBV28 13 TRBD2 CASNSGSGNEQFF TGTGCCAGCAATAGCGGGAGTGGTAATGAGCAGTTCTTC
TRBJ1-1 . TRBV19 14 . CASSIIQGNTEAFF TGTGCCAGTAGTATCATCCAGGGTAACACTGAAGCTTTCTTT
TRBJ2-7 . TRBV28 14 . CASRSQGLLYEQYF TGTGCCAGCAGATCCCAGGGGCTATTATACGAGCAGTACTTC
TRBJ1-5 . TRBV5-4 14 . CASSLGGSNQPQHF TGTGCCAGCAGCTTGGGAGGGAGCAATCAGCCCCAGCATTTT
TRBJ1-2 . TRBV18 13 TRBD1 CASSPDRVDGYTF TGTGCCAGCTCACCGGACAGGGTGGATGGCTACACCTTC
TRBJ1-4 . TRBV7-8 14 . CASSPPGAAGELFF TGTGCCAGCAGTCCACCAGGGGCCGCGGGAGAACTGTTTTTT
TRBJ2-1 . TRBV30 14 TRBD2 CACHTSGGIDEQFF TGTGCCTGCCATACTAGCGGGGGAATCGATGAGCAGTTCTTC
TRBJ2-2 . TRBV3-1/TRBV3-2 14 . CASSPIGNTGELFF TGTGCCAGCAGCCCGATCGGGAACACCGGGGAGCTGTTTTTT
TRBJ2-2 . TRBV11-1 15 TRBD1 CASSARQGATGELFF TGTGCCAGCAGCGCACGACAGGGGGCCACCGGGGAGCTGTTTTTT
TRBJ1-1 . TRBV11-2 13 TRBD1 CASSLAGGTEAFF TGTGCCAGCAGCTTAGCAGGGGGCACTGAAGCTTTCTTT
TRBJ2-2 . TRBV9 16 TRBD2 CASSVGLALNTGELFF TGTGCCAGCAGCGTAGGACTAGCGCTTAACACCGGGGAGCTGTTTTTT
TRBJ1-5 few TRBV2 13 TRBD1 CASRTDRDQPQHF TGTGCCAGCAGAACAGACAGGGATCAGCCCCAGCATTTT